Below, 27 T cell receptor beta chains from the same sample are listed, as sequenced in a study of T cell responses to AZD1222 COVID-19 vaccine. Assay used: immunoSEQ multiplex PCR; TCRdb lists only in-frame clones, some missing. The repertoire consists of more than 110,000 clones, with 80% to 95% occurring once and the leading ten covering 3% to 3.5%. The material was peripheral blood, obtained on day 0 of AZD1222 vaccination. These receptors were taken from an adult in good health.

The count of this clone is one. The chain is built from TRBV5-1 and TRBJ1-3, with TRBD1 as a possible D gene (5 bases). Germline loops: CDR1 SGHRS, CDR2 YFSETQ. This CDR3 contains 15 residues. The V end was cut by 2 bases, the J end by 2 bases, with 11 bases between. The CDR3 sequence: CASSFRPGTGNTIYF. The CDR3 DNA reads TGCGCCAGCAGCTTTCGGCCAGGGACTGGAAACACCATATATTTT.

This chain joins TRBV6-5 and TRBJ2-1; D uncertain. V was pared by 6 bases and J by 6 bases, with 6 bases between. Germline V gene data show CDR1 as MNHEY and CDR2 as SVGAGI. The CDR3 runs to 11 residues. CDR3 coding DNA: TGTGCCAGCAGGGGGATCAATGAGCAGTTCTTC. It translates to CASRGINEQFF.

CDR3 bases: TGCGCCAGCAGCCGGGACGACAGGTATGGCTACACCTTC. This translates into CASSRDDRYGYTF. The chain carries TRBV4-3 and TRBJ1-2; D may be TRBD1 (6 bases). The CDR3 runs 13 residues. Germline V gives CDR1 LGHNA, CDR2 YSLEER. The V gene lost 4 bases and the J gene lost 5 bases, with 11 bases spanning the gap.

This clone was seen only once. The rearrangement uses TRBV5-1 and TRBJ1-2; TRBD1 is a possible D gene (6 bases). V gave up 3 bases and J gave up 6 bases, with 12 bases separating them. The CDR3 covers 13 residues. Germline assignment: CDR1 SGHRS and CDR2 YFSETQ. DNA for the CDR3: TGCGCCAGCAGCTACAGGGACGTCGATGGCTACACCTTC. Protein: CASSYRDVDGYTF.

The rearrangement links TRBV7-9 to TRBJ1-1; 7 bases line up with TRBD1. The V gene's germline CDR1 is SEHNR and CDR2 FQNEAQ (reference sequence). The CDR3 totals 16 residues. The J segment lost 8 bases and the V segment lost 4 bases, leaving 16 bases of the junction unmatched. The DNA for the CDR3 is TGTGCCAGCAGCTCCCAGGGGGACGGGCGTATTCGCGAAGCTTTCTTT. This codes for CASSSQGDGRIREAFF. The entire variable domain, with the rest obtained from reference TRBV7-9 and TRBJ1-1, is as follows: DTGVSQNPRHKITKRGQNVTFRCDPISEHNRLYWYRQTLGQGPEFLTYFQNEAQLEKSRLLSDRFSAERPKGSFSTLEIQRTEQGDSAMYLCASSSQGDGRIREAFFGQGTRLTVV.

The chain links TRBV7-9 to TRBJ2-1, with 12 nucleotides matching TRBD1. V shed 3 bases and J 6 bases; nucleotides not matched to a gene: 0. This CDR3 is built from 14 residues. The V gene's germline CDR1 is SEHNR and CDR2 FQNEAQ (reference sequence). In nucleotides, the CDR3 is TGTGCCAGCAGCTTGGGACAGGGGGCCAATGAGCAGTTCTTC. It is translated as CASSLGQGANEQFF.

The chain recombines TRBV27 with TRBJ1-2; TRBD1 might be the D (6 bases). The V end was cut by 3 bases, the J end by 1 base, with 15 bases between. This CDR3 has 16 amino acids. The germline CDR1 and CDR2 sequences are MNHEY and SMNVEV (reference sequence). As DNA, the CDR3 is TGTGCCAGCAGTTTCTCGACAGGACAAGTTAACTATGGCTACACCTTC. Its translation is CASSFSTGQVNYGYTF.

The chain carries TRBV6-6 and TRBJ1-5; a possible D gene is TRBD1 (6 bases). Looked up from germline, CDR1 is MNHNY and CDR2 is SVGAGI (reference sequence). This CDR3 spans 14 amino acids. V gave up 0 bases and J gave up 4 bases, with 7 bases separating them. The CDR3 region is CASSYSQGNQPQHF. CDR3 in DNA: TGTGCCAGCAGTTACTCGCAGGGGAATCAGCCCCAGCATTTT.

This clone appeared a single time. The gene calls are TRBV4-3 and TRBJ2-2; D ambiguous. Germline V lookup: CDR1 LGHNA, CDR2 YSLEER. Trimming removed 3 bases at V and 0 bases at J, with 5 bases between. The CDR3 contains 14 residues. CDR3 sequence (DNA): TGCGCCAGCAGCCACTCCCCGAACACCGGGGAGCTGTTTTTT. It codes for CASSHSPNTGELFF.

The rearrangement links TRBV4-1 to TRBJ2-2; D is unclear. V was shortened by 1 base and J by 5 bases, with 17 bases between the two germline ends. Germline loops: CDR1 MGHRA, CDR2 YSYEKL. The CDR3 has 17 amino acids. The CDR3 coding sequence is TGCGCCAGCAGCCAAGTTGATATGGGGTTCCGGACCGGGGAGCTGTTTTTT. Amino acids: CASSQVDMGFRTGELFF.

The rearrangement uses TRBV19 and TRBJ1-1; D unresolved. V was cut by 1 base and J by 1 base, with 13 bases left in between. The germline CDR1 and CDR2 sequences are LNHDA and SQIVND (reference sequence). CDR3 size: 16 residues. The CDR3 nucleotides are TGTGCCAGTAGTATAGGAGGCAGCCCCACGAACACTGAAGCTTTCTTT. It yields the protein CASSIGGSPTNTEAFF.

The chain carries TRBV5-1 and TRBJ2-7; 10 bases line up with TRBD2. The J segment lost 3 bases and the V segment lost 0 bases, leaving 9 bases of the junction unmatched. Looked up from germline, CDR1 is SGHRS and CDR2 is YFSETQ. This CDR3 comprises 17 residues. The CDR3: CASSLGTSGRAVYEQYF. The CDR3 coding sequence is TGCGCCAGCAGCTTGGGGACTAGCGGCAGAGCAGTCTACGAGCAGTACTTC.

This clone was recorded once. J is TRBJ2-3 and V is TRBV6-4, with D tentatively TRBD2 (6 bases). Per the germline V gene, CDR1 is MRHNA and CDR2 is SNTAGT. Trimming stripped 3 bases from V and 4 bases from J, with 14 bases between. CDR3 length: 15 residues. Here the CDR3 reads CASSDVWGEPDTQYF. CDR3 DNA: TGTGCCAGCAGTGATGTGTGGGGGGAGCCAGATACGCAGTATTTT.

The chain carries TRBV6-6 and TRBJ1-2, with 8 positions matching TRBD1. The CDR3 extends over 15 amino acids. CDR1 is MNHNY and CDR2 is SVGAGI in the germline V gene (reference sequence). The V segment lost 5 bases and the J segment 3 bases; nucleotides outside the gene matches: 8. The CDR3 here is CASSTRTGKDYGYTF. CDR3 coding DNA: TGTGCCAGCAGTACCCGGACAGGGAAGGACTATGGCTACACCTTC.

V gene TRBV5-1 combines with J gene TRBJ2-7, with TRBD1 as a possible D gene (6 bases). Germline CDR1 is SGHRS and CDR2 is YFSETQ. V was pared by 0 bases and J by 3 bases, with 7 bases between. There are 13 residues in the CDR3. CDR3 in DNA: TGCGCCAGCAGCTTGGACAGGGTCTACGAGCAGTACTTC. This sequence encodes CASSLDRVYEQYF.

This chain links TRBV9 with TRBJ2-2; 14 bases match TRBD2. The germline V gene has CDR1 SGDLS and CDR2 YYNGEE. The V gene end was trimmed by 3 bases and the J gene end by 5 bases; junction bases not matched to a gene: 3. The CDR3 has 16 residues. CDR3 in amino acids: CASSGTSGRQTGELFF. DNA for the CDR3: TGTGCCAGCAGCGGGACTAGCGGGAGGCAAACCGGGGAGCTGTTTTTT.

CDR3 nucleotide sequence: TGTGCCAGCAGCTTGATACCCACTGGGGCCAACGTCCTGACTTTC. As protein: CASSLIPTGANVLTF. The V gene is TRBV9, the J gene TRBJ2-6, with no clear D. Germline lookup yields CDR1 SGDLS and CDR2 YYNGEE. The CDR3 sequence is 15 residues long. Trimming removed 4 bases from V and 2 bases from J, with 10 bases in between.

The chain couples TRBV7-2 to TRBJ1-5, with unresolved D. The CDR3 totals 15 residues. Germline assignment: CDR1 SGHTA and CDR2 FQGNSA. V lost 2 bases and J 4 bases, leaving 12 bases between the germline ends. CDR3 sequence (DNA): TGTGCCAGCAGCTTAACGTCGAGCCGTAATCAGCCCCAGCATTTT. It is translated as CASSLTSSRNQPQHF.

This sequence joins TRBV27 and TRBJ2-3; 11 bases align to TRBD2. From germline, CDR1 is MNHEY and CDR2 SMNVEV (reference sequence). J lost 0 bases, V lost 1 base, and 6 bases had no gene match. The CDR3 has 18 residues. This CDR3 reads CASSLWFLAGGSTDTQYF. CDR3 nucleotides: TGTGCCAGCAGTTTATGGTTTCTAGCGGGAGGTAGCACAGATACGCAGTATTTT.

Written as DNA, the CDR3 is TGTGCCAGCATGTATACCTACGAGCAGTACTTC. It encodes CASMYTYEQYF. The chain recombines TRBV6-5 with TRBJ2-7; D gene ambiguous. The CDR3 extends over 11 amino acids. From germline, CDR1 is MNHEY and CDR2 SVGAGI. Trimming took 7 bases from V and 2 from J, leaving 6 bases between them.

The V and J genes are TRBV7-3 and TRBJ2-7; TRBD1 agrees at 7 bases. Unmatched junction bases numbered 3, after V lost 3 bases and J lost 4 bases. This CDR3 spans 13 amino acids. CDR1 and CDR2 (germline): SGHTA, FQGTGA. CDR3 sequence (DNA): TGTGCCAGCAGCTTGATCAGGGGGTACGAGCAGTACTTC. It translates to CASSLIRGYEQYF. Looking up the rest from reference TRBV7-3 and TRBJ2-7 gives the full variable domain: GAGVSQTPSNKVTEKGKYVELRCDPISGHTALYWYRQSLGQGPEFLIYFQGTGAADDSGLPNDRFFAVRPEGSVSTLKIQRTERGDSAVYLCASSLIRGYEQYFGPGTRLTVT.

This chain connects TRBV28 to TRBJ2-7; the match to TRBD1 covers 9 bases. The CDR3 sequence is 15 residues long. Germline-derived CDR1 and CDR2 are MDHEN and SYDVKM. V lost 4 bases to trimming and J lost 6 bases; unmatched junction nucleotides: 10. In nucleotides, the CDR3 is TGTGCCAGCAGTTCCTCCGGACAGGGGACAGGCGAGCAGTACTTC. Translated, it gives CASSSSGQGTGEQYF.

This clone was seen just once. This rearrangement joins TRBV6-5 to TRBJ1-1, with 8 positions matching TRBD1. Germline assignment: CDR1 MNHEY and CDR2 SVGAGI. The CDR3 has 15 residues. Trimming cost V 4 bases and J 0 bases; bases outside gene matches: 4. The CDR3 reads CASSSRTGMNTEAFF. The CDR3, as DNA: TGTGCCAGCAGTTCAAGGACAGGGATGAACACTGAAGCTTTCTTT.

The genes are TRBV9 and TRBJ1-4; no definite D call. Trimming took off 0 bases at V and 8 bases at J, with 11 bases between the two ends. Germline V CDR1 and CDR2: SGDLS, YYNGEE. The CDR3 is made up of 14 amino acids. This CDR3 reads CASSVVGSGEKLFF. The CDR3 nucleotides are TGTGCCAGCAGCGTAGTCGGGTCTGGAGAAAAACTGTTTTTT.

The CDR3 DNA sequence: TGTGCCAGCAGGGGAAACGACCGGGACAGGGGGCGGCGGACTGAAGCTTTCTTT. Translated: CASRGNDRDRGRRTEAFF. The V call is TRBV7-8, the J call TRBJ1-1; 12 nucleotides agree with TRBD1. V gave up 6 bases and J gave up 5 bases; unmatched junction bases: 16. The V gene's germline CDR1 is SGHVS and CDR2 FQNEAQ. This CDR3 comprises 18 residues.

The chain links TRBV5-1 to TRBJ2-3, with 12 bases identical to TRBD2. This CDR3 is built from 16 residues. Germline CDR1 is SGHRS and CDR2 is YFSETQ. V was pared by 7 bases and J by 3 bases, with 9 bases of the junction left unmatched. CDR3 residues: CASRTSGNGGTDTQYF. CDR3 sequence (DNA): TGCGCCAGCCGGACTAGCGGGAATGGGGGGACAGATACGCAGTATTTT.

The chain carries TRBV27 and TRBJ1-2, with no clear D. Trimming cost V 9 bases and J 0 bases, with 20 bases left between them. The CDR3 contains 16 residues. Germline V CDR1 and CDR2: MNHEY, SMNVEV (reference sequence). In DNA form, the CDR3 reads TGTGCCAGTACCTCGAGGGCAGTTCAGCCTAACTATGGCTACACCTTC. This encodes CASTSRAVQPNYGYTF.